This T cell receptor (beta chain) was retrieved from a study of blood T cells in healthy people across ages. CDR1 and CDR2 from the germline V gene are ENHRY and SYGVKD. V lost 6 bases and J lost 5; bases outside the gene matches: 4. This CDR3 has 15 residues. Each sample provided at least 5 micrograms of extracted total RNA. This clonotype was detected only once. Its target is not known. The use of a sample-barcoded 5' primer and a J-beta primer mix characterized a second PCR of about 7 to 12 cycles. TCRdb re-derived calls from the 5' RACE reads in MiXCR, one entry per CDR3 protein. The sample records about 640,000 distinct CDR3 sequences, 58% being singletons. Broader study findings: CMV infection status of these donors was not known. With age, beta diversity per million T cells declined roughly linearly, significantly by 40. Estimated diversity, derived from one million T cells, was regarded as an underestimate.

The sequenced material came from blood. The source is a man in his 60s in good health. This rearrangement joins TRBV10-3 to TRBJ1-6, with 10 bases matching TRBD1. Here the CDR3 reads CAISEGTGDNSPLHF. The DNA for the CDR3 is TGTGCCATCAGCGAAGGGACAGGGGATAATTCACCCCTCCACTTT.